Presented here are 11 T cell receptor beta chains from one specimen sequenced in a study of cytomegalovirus exposure and HLA in healthy donors. The PCR made use of 60 Vbeta and 13 Jbeta primers. Sequenced by immunoSEQ multiplex PCR; TCRdb stores in-frame clones only, minus some. This sample has about 98,000 clones, with 70% to 90% found just once. Sequencing used PBMCs. These receptors were taken from a man aged 40-50 years in good health and CMV-seronegative.

The count of this clone is one. V is TRBV11-2 and J is TRBJ2-5; TRBD2 is a possible D gene (6 bases). Germline V gene sequence: CDR1 SGHAT, CDR2 FQNNGV. The CDR3 has 14 amino acids. V lost 1 base and J 7 bases, leaving 13 bases between the germline ends. CDR3 sequence: CASSLGGPGGTQYF. CDR3 DNA: TGTGCCAGCAGCTTAGGAGGCCCCGGGGGGACCCAGTACTTC. Full variable domain (rest looked up from reference TRBV11-2 and TRBJ2-5): EAGVAQSPRYKIIEKRQSVAFWCNPISGHATLYWYQQILGQGPKLLIQFQNNGVVDDSQLPKDRFSAERLKGVDSTLKIQPAKLEDSAVYLCASSLGGPGGTQYFGPGTRLLVL.

V is TRBV6-5 and J is TRBJ1-2; TRBD1 is a possible D gene (5 bases). V lost 0 bases and J lost 3, with 11 bases in between. CDR1 MNHEY and CDR2 SVGAGI come from the germline V gene. The CDR3 runs 15 residues. CDR3 sequence: CASSYSLQVDYGYTF. For the CDR3, the DNA is TGTGCCAGCAGTTACTCTTTACAGGTTGACTATGGCTACACCTTC.

J is TRBJ1-4 and V is TRBV6-1, with a possible D match to TRBD1 (5 bases). CDR1 is MNHNS and CDR2 is SASEGT in the germline V gene. V lost 0 bases and J lost 5, with 13 bases in between. The CDR3 covers 16 residues. CDR3 nucleotides: TGTGCCAGCAGTGAAGCCTTGGGGCTTGGGAATGAAAAACTGTTTTTT. Its protein is CASSEALGLGNEKLFF.

The chain is built from TRBV6-6 and TRBJ1-1, with unresolved D. Trimming removed 4 bases at V and 7 bases at J, with 19 bases between. The germline gives CDR1 MNHNY, CDR2 SVGAGI (reference sequence). The CDR3 is 15 amino acids. This chain's CDR3 is CASSSPGLGEDEAFF. CDR3 bases: TGTGCCAGCAGTTCGCCGGGCCTCGGGGAGGATGAAGCTTTCTTT.

CDR3 coding DNA: TGTGCCAGCAGTGTAGGGACAGGGGAAGAGACCCAGTACTTC. It is translated as CASSVGTGEETQYF. The gene calls are TRBV6-1 and TRBJ2-5; 10 bases are a match to TRBD1. Trimming cost V 4 bases and J 3 bases; bases outside gene matches: 2. The CDR3 spans 14 residues. Per germline, CDR1 MNHNS and CDR2 SASEGT.

The genes are TRBV5-4 and TRBJ2-7; 7 bases match TRBD1. CDR1 is SGHNT, CDR2 YYREEE, per germline (reference sequence). The CDR3 spans 16 residues. V lost 0 bases and J lost 0; bases outside the gene matches: 6. The CDR3 DNA reads TGTGCCAGCAGCTTGGGGCATGGACAGGACTCCTACGAGCAGTACTTC. This encodes CASSLGHGQDSYEQYF.

The rearrangement joins TRBV4-1 to TRBJ1-1; D uncertain. CDR3 length: 15 residues. Trimming removed 0 bases from V and 6 bases from J, with 14 bases in between. Germline V gives CDR1 MGHRA, CDR2 YSYEKL. The CDR3 reads CASSQDLRGDAEAFF. The CDR3 nucleotides read TGCGCCAGCAGCCAAGATCTGCGGGGTGACGCTGAAGCTTTCTTT.

V is TRBV27 and J is TRBJ2-7; 7 nucleotides agree with TRBD1. Germline V gene sequence: CDR1 MNHEY, CDR2 SMNVEV (reference sequence). The CDR3 is 13 residues long. Germline trimming cut 3 bases from V and 3 bases from J; bases unmatched to any gene: 2. The CDR3 here is CASSFPGGYEQYF. Here the CDR3 DNA reads TGTGCCAGCAGTTTTCCAGGGGGCTACGAGCAGTACTTC.

The CDR3, as DNA: TGTGCCAGCAGCGTATGGGGAGAGTACGGCATTCAGTACTTC. Protein product: CASSVWGEYGIQYF. The chain couples TRBV9 to TRBJ2-4; a weak D match, TRBD2 (5 bases). The germline V and J ends were trimmed by 1 base and 9 bases, with 14 bases remaining between them. There are 14 residues in the CDR3. The germline V gene encodes CDR1 SGDLS and CDR2 YYNGEE.

The rearrangement joins TRBV10-3 to TRBJ1-3, with 8 bases lining up with TRBD1. Looked up from germline, CDR1 is ENHRY and CDR2 is SYGVKD. The CDR3 loop spans 15 amino acids. V gave up 6 bases and J gave up 3 bases; unmatched junction bases: 7. CDR3 sequence: CAIRIPGGSGNTIYF. DNA of the CDR3: TGTGCCATCAGGATCCCAGGGGGCAGTGGAAACACCATATATTTT.

The V call is TRBV19, the J call TRBJ1-6; no definite D call. This CDR3 region has 14 residues. V was shortened by 6 bases and J by 4 bases, with 10 bases between the two germline ends. CDR1 LNHDA and CDR2 SQIVND come from the germline V gene (reference sequence). In nucleotides, the CDR3 is TGTGCCAGTAGAGGAGGACGGTATAATTCACCCCTCCACTTT. Its translation: CASRGGRYNSPLHF.